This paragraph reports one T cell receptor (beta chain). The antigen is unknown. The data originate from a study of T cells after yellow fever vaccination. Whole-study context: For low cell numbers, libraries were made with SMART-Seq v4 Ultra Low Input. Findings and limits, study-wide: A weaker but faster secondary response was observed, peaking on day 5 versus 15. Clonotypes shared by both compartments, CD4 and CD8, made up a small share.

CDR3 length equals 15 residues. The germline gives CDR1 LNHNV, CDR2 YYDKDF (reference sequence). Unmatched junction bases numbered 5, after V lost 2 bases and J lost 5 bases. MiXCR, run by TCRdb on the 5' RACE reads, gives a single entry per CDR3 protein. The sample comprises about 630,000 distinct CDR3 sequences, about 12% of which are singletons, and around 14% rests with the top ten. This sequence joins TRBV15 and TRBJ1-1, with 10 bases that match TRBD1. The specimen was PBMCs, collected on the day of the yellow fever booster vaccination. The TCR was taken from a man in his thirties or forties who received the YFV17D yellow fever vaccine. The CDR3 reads CATSRMTGGRTEAFF. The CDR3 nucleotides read TGTGCCACCAGCAGAATGACAGGGGGCCGGACTGAAGCTTTCTTT.